This section outlines one T cell receptor (beta chain) sequence together with its context. This sample stems from a study of technical replicates of blood from a few donors. Profiled with immunoSEQ multiplex PCR; TCRdb holds only in-frame clones, not every one. The table lists 15,000 to 20,000 clones, more than 75% of them singletons. This receptor was obtained from a human donor in good health. The sequenced sample consisted of PBMCs.

In nucleotides, the CDR3 is TGTGCCAGCAGCCCCAGGGGAACTCGGTCCTACGAGCAGTACTTC. Amino acids: CASSPRGTRSYEQYF. The chain joins TRBV27 to TRBJ2-7; tentatively, D is TRBD1 (6 bases). This CDR3 spans 15 amino acids. V gave up 6 bases and J gave up 1 base, with 16 bases separating them. Germline values: CDR1 MNHEY, CDR2 SMNVEV (reference sequence).